The 8 T cell receptor beta chains listed next were all sequenced from one sample in a study of T cell responses to AZD1222 COVID-19 vaccine (dated by TCRdb to about 2021). Library preparation was by the immunoSEQ multiplex PCR assay. Sourced from immuneACCESS, this table was stored by TCRdb with only in-frame sequences that have V and J called. A share of the clones is absent; for the studies checked, an unresolved V gene accounts for under half, and the remainder has no known explanation. In all, the sample holds about 120,000 clones, and around 90% of those were seen once. The ten largest clones capture about 5.3% of the sample. What the time point label conveys for this sample: baseline before first vaccination. The sequencing used peripheral blood, collected on day 0 of AZD1222 vaccination. The receptor source for this set is an adult in good health.

The V and J genes are TRBV5-1 and TRBJ2-7, with 9 bases fitting TRBD1. The CDR3 consists of 18 residues. The trim removed 0 bases at V and 2 bases at J, leaving 12 bases unmatched. The germline gives CDR1 SGHRS, CDR2 YFSETQ. The CDR3 spells CASSLGGGTGKVAYEQYF. DNA for the CDR3: TGCGCCAGCAGCTTGGGAGGGGGGACAGGGAAAGTGGCCTACGAGCAGTACTTC.

This rearrangement joins TRBV18 to TRBJ2-1, with 7 bases that match TRBD2. Trimming removed 3 bases from V and 7 bases from J; junction bases left unmatched: 6. Per the germline V gene, CDR1 is KGHSH and CDR2 is LQKENI. The CDR3 runs to 14 residues. The CDR3 DNA reads as TGTGCCAGCTCACCGACTGGGGGGGTTAATGAGCAGTTCTTC. Translating gives CASSPTGGVNEQFF.

This chain joins TRBV15 and TRBJ1-1; D unclear. Trimming cost V 5 bases and J 4 bases, with 14 bases left between them. In germline, CDR1 is LNHNV, CDR2 YYDKDF (reference sequence). The CDR3 loop spans 14 amino acids. The CDR3 DNA follows: TGTGCCACCAGCGTTCATGGCGGGGTCACTGAAGCTTTCTTT. Encoded protein: CATSVHGGVTEAFF.

This clone was detected once. The V and J genes are TRBV7-9 and TRBJ1-1; 7 bases align to TRBD1. This CDR3 is 13 amino acids long. Trimming cost V 5 bases and J 4 bases; bases outside gene matches: 4. The V gene's germline CDR1 is SEHNR and CDR2 FQNEAQ (reference sequence). CDR3: CASSIQGVTEAFF. CDR3 DNA: TGTGCCAGCAGCATCCAGGGGGTCACTGAAGCTTTCTTT.

In this sample, this clone turned up once. The V gene is TRBV7-3, the J gene TRBJ2-1; D is possibly TRBD1 or TRBD2 (5 bases each). V was shortened by 0 bases and J by 4 bases, with 10 bases between the two germline ends. Per the germline V gene, CDR1 is SGHTA and CDR2 is FQGTGA. This CDR3 has 15 amino acids. This chain's CDR3 is CASSLTGDKYNEQFF. The CDR3 DNA sequence: TGTGCCAGCAGCTTAACGGGGGATAAGTACAATGAGCAGTTCTTC.

The V call is TRBV19, the J call TRBJ1-3; 7 bases match TRBD1. The CDR3 extends over 17 amino acids. Trimming took 6 bases from V and 0 from J; bases not matched to a gene: 11. Germline V gene lookup returns CDR1 LNHDA and CDR2 SQIVND (reference sequence). The CDR3 DNA follows: TGTGCCAGTAGCCACAACTTGGGACAGTCCTCTGGAAACACCATATATTTT. Amino acid sequence: CASSHNLGQSSGNTIYF.

This clone appeared a single time. The chain links TRBV3-1 (or the pseudogene TRBV3-2) to TRBJ1-2, with 7 nucleotides matching TRBD1. The CDR3 has 14 amino acids. After removal of 3 bases from V and 11 bases from J, the junction contained 12 bases not matched to a gene. Germline values: CDR1 LGHDT, CDR2 YNNKEL (reference sequence). The CDR3 region has the DNA TGTGCCAGCAGCCAGGTGGACAGGCTAGAAGGGTACACCTTC. This codes for CASSQVDRLEGYTF.

This sequence joins TRBV7-2 and TRBJ2-1; D call uncertain. This CDR3 has 19 amino acids. The germline V gene has CDR1 SGHTA and CDR2 FQGNSA. V was cut by 1 base and J by 0 bases, with 19 bases left in between. CDR3 bases: TGTGCCAGCAGCTTAGATACCTTCAACCCGGTGAGCTCCTACAATGAGCAGTTCTTC. Its protein is CASSLDTFNPVSSYNEQFF.